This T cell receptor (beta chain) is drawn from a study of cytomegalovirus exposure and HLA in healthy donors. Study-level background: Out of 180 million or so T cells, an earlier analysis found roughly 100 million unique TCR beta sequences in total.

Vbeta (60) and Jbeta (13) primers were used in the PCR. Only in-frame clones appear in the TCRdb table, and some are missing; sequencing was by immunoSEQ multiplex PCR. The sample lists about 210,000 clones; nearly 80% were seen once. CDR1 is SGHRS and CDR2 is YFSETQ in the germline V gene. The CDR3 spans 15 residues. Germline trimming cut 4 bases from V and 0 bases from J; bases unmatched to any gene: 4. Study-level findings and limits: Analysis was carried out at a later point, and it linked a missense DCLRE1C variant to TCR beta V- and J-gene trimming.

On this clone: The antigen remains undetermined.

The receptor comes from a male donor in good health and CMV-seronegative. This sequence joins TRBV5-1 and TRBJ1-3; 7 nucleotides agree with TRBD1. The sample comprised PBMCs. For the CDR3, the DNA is TGCGCCAGCAGCGAACAGGGGAGCTCTGGAAACACCATATATTTT. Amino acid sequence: CASSEQGSSGNTIYF.